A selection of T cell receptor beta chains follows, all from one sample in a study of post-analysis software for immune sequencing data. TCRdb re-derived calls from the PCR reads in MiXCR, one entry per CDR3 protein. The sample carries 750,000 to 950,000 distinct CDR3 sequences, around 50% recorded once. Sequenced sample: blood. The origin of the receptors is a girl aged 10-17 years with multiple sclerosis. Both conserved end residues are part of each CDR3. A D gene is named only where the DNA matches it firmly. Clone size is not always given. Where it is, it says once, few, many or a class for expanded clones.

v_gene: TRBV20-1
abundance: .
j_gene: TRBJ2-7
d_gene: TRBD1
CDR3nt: TGCAGTGCTAAGGGGGCGCGGGAGCAGTACTTC
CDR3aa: CSAKGAREQYF

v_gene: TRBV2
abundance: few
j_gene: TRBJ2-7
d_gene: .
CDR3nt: TGTGCCAGCACTACAGGGTCCTACGAGCAGTACTTC
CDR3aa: CASTTGSYEQYF

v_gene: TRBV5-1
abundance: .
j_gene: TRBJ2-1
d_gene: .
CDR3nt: TGCGCCAGCAGCTTGGGCCACACGAGCTCCTACAATGAGCAGTTCTTC
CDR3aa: CASSLGHTSSYNEQFF

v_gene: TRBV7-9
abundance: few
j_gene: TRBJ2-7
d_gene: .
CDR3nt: TGTGCCAGCAGCCCCCGGGGAGAGTTCCACGAGCAGTACTTC
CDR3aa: CASSPRGEFHEQYF

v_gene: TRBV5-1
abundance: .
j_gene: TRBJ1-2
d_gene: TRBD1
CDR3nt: TGCGCCAGCAGCCCCGACAGGGGCGGCTATGGCTACACCTTC
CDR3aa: CASSPDRGGYGYTF

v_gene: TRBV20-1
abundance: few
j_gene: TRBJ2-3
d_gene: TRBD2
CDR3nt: TGCAGTGCTAGTCCTCGGGAGGCAGATACGCAGTATTTT
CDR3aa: CSASPREADTQYF

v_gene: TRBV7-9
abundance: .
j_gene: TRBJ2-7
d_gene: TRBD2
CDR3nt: TGTGCCAGCAGCTTAGGAGGCCTAGCGGGAAGCTCCTACGAGCAGTACTTC
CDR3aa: CASSLGGLAGSSYEQYF

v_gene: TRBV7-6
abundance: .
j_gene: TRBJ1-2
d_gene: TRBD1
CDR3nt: TGTGCCAGCAGGACTCCCGGGACAGGGGCTGGCTACACCTTC
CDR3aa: CASRTPGTGAGYTF

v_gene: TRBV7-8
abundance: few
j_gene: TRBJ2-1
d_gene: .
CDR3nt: TGTGCCAGCAGCCGGACCTTAGGGGATGAGCAGTTCTTC
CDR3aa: CASSRTLGDEQFF

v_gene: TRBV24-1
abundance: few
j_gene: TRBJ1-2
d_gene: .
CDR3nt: TGTGCCACCAGTGATCATGACATGACCTATGGCTACACCTTC
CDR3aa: CATSDHDMTYGYTF

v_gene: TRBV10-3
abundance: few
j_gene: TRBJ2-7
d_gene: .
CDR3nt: TGTGCCATCAGTGAATTACAAGACGAGCAGTACTTC
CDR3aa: CAISELQDEQYF

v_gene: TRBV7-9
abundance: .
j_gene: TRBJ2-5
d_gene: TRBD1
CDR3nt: TGTGCCAGCAGGTCCCGGGACAGGGACCAAGAGACCCAGTACTTC
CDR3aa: CASRSRDRDQETQYF

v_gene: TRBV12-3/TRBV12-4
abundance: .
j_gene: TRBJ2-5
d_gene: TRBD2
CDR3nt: TGTGCCAGCAGGCAAAGCCCGGGACTAGCGGGGACAAAGACCCAGTACTTC
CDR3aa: CASRQSPGLAGTKTQYF

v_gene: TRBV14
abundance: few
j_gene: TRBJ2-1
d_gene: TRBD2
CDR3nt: TGTGCCAGCAGCCAAGCTAGCGGGAGGGTCGTTGAGCAGTTCTTC
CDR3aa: CASSQASGRVVEQFF

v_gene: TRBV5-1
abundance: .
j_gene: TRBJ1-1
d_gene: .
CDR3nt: TGCGCCAGCAACTTAGGGAGCCTAGGGGACACTGAAGCTTTCTTT
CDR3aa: CASNLGSLGDTEAFF

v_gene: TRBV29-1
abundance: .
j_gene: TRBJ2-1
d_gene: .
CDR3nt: TGCAGCGTTGAATCTAGCGCCTTGGGCCTTTACAATGAGCAGTTCTTC
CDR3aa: CSVESSALGLYNEQFF

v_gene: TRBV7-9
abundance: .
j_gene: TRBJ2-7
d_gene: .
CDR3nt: TGTGCCAGCAGCCCAGAGGGGGGACCGGGAAGCTCCTACGAGCAGTACTTC
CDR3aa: CASSPEGGPGSSYEQYF

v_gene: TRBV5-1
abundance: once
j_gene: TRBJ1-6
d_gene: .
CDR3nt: TGCGCCAGCAGCGTGGCATCGACAGCCTATAATTCACCCCTCCACTTT
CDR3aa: CASSVASTAYNSPLHF

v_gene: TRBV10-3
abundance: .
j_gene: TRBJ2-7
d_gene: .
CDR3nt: TGTGCCATCAGGGTCAGGGAGTCCTGCGAGCAGTACTTC
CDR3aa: CAIRVRESCEQYF

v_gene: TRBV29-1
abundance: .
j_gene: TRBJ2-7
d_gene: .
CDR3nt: TGCAGCGCCGCCCCGACAGCCTCCTACGAGCAGTACTTC
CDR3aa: CSAAPTASYEQYF

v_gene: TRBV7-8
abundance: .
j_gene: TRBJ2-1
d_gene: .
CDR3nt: TGTGCCAGCAGCCCGGTGGAGGTTTACAATGAGCAGTTCTTC
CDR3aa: CASSPVEVYNEQFF

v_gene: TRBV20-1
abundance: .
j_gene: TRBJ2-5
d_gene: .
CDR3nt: TGCAGTGCGTTGGGGGAGACCCAGTACTTC
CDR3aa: CSALGETQYF

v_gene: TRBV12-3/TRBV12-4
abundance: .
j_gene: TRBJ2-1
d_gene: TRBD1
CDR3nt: TGTGCCAGCAGTTCCAGGGGGCAGATCAATGAGCAGTTCTTC
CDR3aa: CASSSRGQINEQFF

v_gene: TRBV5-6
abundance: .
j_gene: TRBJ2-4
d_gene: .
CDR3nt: TGTGCCAGCAGCCCTAGGACGGATAAAAACATTCAGTACTTC
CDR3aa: CASSPRTDKNIQYF

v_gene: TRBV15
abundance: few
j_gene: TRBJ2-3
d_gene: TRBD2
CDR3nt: TGTGCCACCAGCCCGAGACTAGCGGGGCTCACAGATACGCAGTATTTT
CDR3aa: CATSPRLAGLTDTQYF

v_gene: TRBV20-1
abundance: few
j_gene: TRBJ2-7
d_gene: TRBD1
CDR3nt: TGCAGTGCTAGCCCGGGACAGGGTAGCGAGCAGTACTTC
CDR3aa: CSASPGQGSEQYF

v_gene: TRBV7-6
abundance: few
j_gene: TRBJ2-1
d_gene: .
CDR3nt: TGTGCCAGCAGCTCGAGGCCAGGAATATACAATGAGCAGTTCTTC
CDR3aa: CASSSRPGIYNEQFF

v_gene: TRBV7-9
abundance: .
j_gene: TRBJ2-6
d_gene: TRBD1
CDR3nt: TGTGCCAGCAGCCCCAGGAGACAGGGGAGCTCTGGGGCCAACGTCCTGACTTTC
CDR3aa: CASSPRRQGSSGANVLTF

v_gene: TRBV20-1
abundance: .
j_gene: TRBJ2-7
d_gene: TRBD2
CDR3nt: TGCAGTGCTAGATGGAGCGGGAGATACGAGCAGTACTTC
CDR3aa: CSARWSGRYEQYF

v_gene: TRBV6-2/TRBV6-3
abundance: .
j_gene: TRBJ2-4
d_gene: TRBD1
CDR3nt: TGTGCCAGCGGCTTAGACAGGGTAATTCAGTACTTC
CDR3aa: CASGLDRVIQYF

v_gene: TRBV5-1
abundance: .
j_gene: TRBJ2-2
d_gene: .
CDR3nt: TGCGCCAGCAGCTTGGTTTTTAACTCCGGGGAGCTGTTTTTT
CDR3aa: CASSLVFNSGELFF

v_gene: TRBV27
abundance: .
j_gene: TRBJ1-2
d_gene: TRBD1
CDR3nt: TGTGCCAGCAGTGGCGAGAGGAGGCAGGGGGGCTATGGCTACACCTTC
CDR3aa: CASSGERRQGGYGYTF

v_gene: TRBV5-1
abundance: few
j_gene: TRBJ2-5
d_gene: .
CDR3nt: TGCGCCAGCAGCTTGGGTGACCCCGTGGAGACCCAGTACTTC
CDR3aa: CASSLGDPVETQYF

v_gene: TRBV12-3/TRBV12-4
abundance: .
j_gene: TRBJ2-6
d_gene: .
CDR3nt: TGTGCCAGCAGTTTATGGTCTTCCCGGGCCAACGTCCTGACTTTC
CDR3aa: CASSLWSSRANVLTF

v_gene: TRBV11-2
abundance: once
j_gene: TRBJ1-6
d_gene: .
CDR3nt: TGTGCCAGCAGCTTAGTACGCGAGTGGTCACCCCTCCACTTT
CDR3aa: CASSLVREWSPLHF

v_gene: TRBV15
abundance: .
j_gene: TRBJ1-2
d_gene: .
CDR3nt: TGTGCCACCAGCAGAGATTGGCGGGACCGCTATGGCTACACCTTC
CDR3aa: CATSRDWRDRYGYTF

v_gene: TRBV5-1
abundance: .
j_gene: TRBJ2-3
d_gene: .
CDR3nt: TGCGCCAGCAGCTTGGTCGGGTTACCATTCGGCACAGATACGCAGTATTTT
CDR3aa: CASSLVGLPFGTDTQYF

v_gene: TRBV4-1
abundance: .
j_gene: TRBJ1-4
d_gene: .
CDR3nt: TGCGCCAGCACCCTTACGGTAACTAATGAAAAACTGTTTTTT
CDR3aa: CASTLTVTNEKLFF

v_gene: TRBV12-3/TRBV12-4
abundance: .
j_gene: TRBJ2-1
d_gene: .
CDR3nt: TGTGCCAGCAGTTCCCGGGACAAACAGTTCTTC
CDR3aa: CASSSRDKQFF

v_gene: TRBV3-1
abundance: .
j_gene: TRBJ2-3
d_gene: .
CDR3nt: TGTGCCAGCAGCCAAGACGGGGACAGCACAGATACGCAGTATTTT
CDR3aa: CASSQDGDSTDTQYF

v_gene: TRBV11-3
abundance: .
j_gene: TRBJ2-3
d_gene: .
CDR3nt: TGTGCCAGCAGCTTAGTCCAGGGTTCAGATACGCAGTATTTT
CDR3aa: CASSLVQGSDTQYF

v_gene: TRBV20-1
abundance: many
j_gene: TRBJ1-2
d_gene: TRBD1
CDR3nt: TGCAGTGCTAGACGGCCAGGGGGTGACTATGGCTACACCTTC
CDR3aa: CSARRPGGDYGYTF

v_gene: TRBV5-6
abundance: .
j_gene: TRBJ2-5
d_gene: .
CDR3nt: TGTGCCAGCAGCTTTTGGGGGCAGAGGCCGAAAGGGGTGACCCAGTACTTC
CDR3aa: CASSFWGQRPKGVTQYF

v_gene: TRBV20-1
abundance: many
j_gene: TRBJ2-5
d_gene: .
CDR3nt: TGCAGTGCTAGATCCTCCTCCCCCGGGGAGACCCAGTACTTC
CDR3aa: CSARSSSPGETQYF

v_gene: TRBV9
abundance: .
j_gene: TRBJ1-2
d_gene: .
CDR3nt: TGTGCCAGCAGCCCCTCAGGAATATATGGCTACACCTTC
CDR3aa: CASSPSGIYGYTF

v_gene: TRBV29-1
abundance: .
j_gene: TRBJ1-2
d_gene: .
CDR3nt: TGCAGCGTTGAAGATCGGGGGACCGGCAGGTCTAACTATGGCTACACCTTC
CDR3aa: CSVEDRGTGRSNYGYTF

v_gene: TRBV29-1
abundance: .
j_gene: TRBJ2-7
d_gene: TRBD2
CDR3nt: TGCAGCGTTGTCATGGCGGGAGCCTCCTACGAGCAGTACTTC
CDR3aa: CSVVMAGASYEQYF

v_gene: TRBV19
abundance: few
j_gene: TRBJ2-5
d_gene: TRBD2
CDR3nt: TGTGCCAGTAGTACGAGGATAGCGGGGAGCCAAGAGACCCAGTACTTC
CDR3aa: CASSTRIAGSQETQYF

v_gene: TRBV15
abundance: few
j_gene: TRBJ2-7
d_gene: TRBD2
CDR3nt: TGTGCCACCAGCAGAGATCGGGCTAGCGGCGCCTACGAGCAGTACTTC
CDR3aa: CATSRDRASGAYEQYF

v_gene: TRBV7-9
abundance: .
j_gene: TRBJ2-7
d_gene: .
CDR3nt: TGTGCCAGCCTTAGCGGTGCCTACGAGCAGTACTTC
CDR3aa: CASLSGAYEQYF